This T cell receptor (beta chain) is from a study of graft-versus-host responses after intestinal transplantation. For the study at large: All recipients were given anti-thymocyte globulin induction, and tacrolimus and steroids were then administered for around three years.

In germline, CDR1 is SGHTA, CDR2 FQGNSA. The CDR3 is 16 residues long. With 1 base removed from V and 5 bases from J, the gap between germline ends came to 15 bases. Notes on the study in general: Detected in recipient marrow were GvH clones, some of which were first observed in ileum or blood. Within the allografts of patients who had graft-donor T cell macrochimerism, graft-versus-host to host-versus-graft clonal ratios were high.

Clones were read by immunoSEQ multiplex PCR, and TCRdb kept only the in-frame ones, dropping some. The sample yields about 70,000 clones, about 87% seen once. A remark on this clone: The antigen is unknown.

The material sequenced was unstimulated CD4+ T cells sorted from spleen or lymph node cells, taken before transplant. This sequence was found in a human donor who was the organ donor for an intestinal transplant. The rearrangement links TRBV7-2 to TRBJ2-4, with D possibly being TRBD2 (6 bases). Here the CDR3 DNA reads TGTGCCAGCAGCTTAGTGCTGGGGCGCGGGGAAAACATTCAGTACTTC. Protein sequence: CASSLVLGRGENIQYF.